This T cell receptor (beta chain) was sequenced during a study of CD8 T cells in Susac syndrome (dated by TCRdb to the late 2010s). In terms of the full investigation: Repertoire sequencing was used to test whether CD8+ T cell activation and differentiation in Susac syndrome was antigen driven. The study compared CD8+ T cell repertoire clonality among 12 healthy donors, roughly 14 Susac syndrome patients and some 16 multiple sclerosis patients. The study at large found these results: The study acknowledged that relatively few individuals were included in the TCR sequencing and HLA analysis.

In this sample, this clonotype turned up a few times. Its antigen remains unidentified. No much larger clone is present one base from it, and per-base qualities are unavailable. The CDR3 spans 13 residues, from the cysteine through the phenylalanine. The sequence is cut down to CDR3 DNA, 39 bases in frame from base 1. V is cut back by 3 bases and J by 2 bases, with 1 base in the junction unmatched. The germline V gene (reference sequence) gives CDR1 as LNHNV and CDR2 as YYDKDF. RNA was extracted using the RNeasy kit, and roughly 0.45 to 1 ug of the RNA was reverse transcribed with random hexamers. The immunoSEQ multiplex PCR assay, which covers 54 Vbeta and 13 Jbeta segments, was used to amplify TCR beta CDR3 regions. PCR amplification bias was corrected by using a synthetic template baseline for primer optimization and computational correction. On the authors' methods: Reads were annotated to V, D and J genes per IMGT and analyzed with immunoSEQ Analyzer, keeping only productive sequences. Clonality was computed as one minus Shannon entropy normalized by log2 of the number of productive unique sequences. For each patient and control, public and private clones were evaluated among the 100 most prevalent clones. Susac-specific clones were defined as absent from healthy and MS cohorts, over a thousand published viral clones and other ImmuneACCESS disease sequences. TCRdb redid the processing of the public reads, applying fastp at Q25 and MiXCR, and retained in-frame beta chains. Identical CDR3 proteins give one entry, which carries the most common genes and DNA. The V and J calls shown here were made by TCRdb, not taken from the authors' results. This sample holds around 300,000 distinct CDR3 sequences; approximately 89% were observed only once. In total, the top ten clones hold around 0.18% of the sample.

Peripheral blood CD8+ and CD4+ T cells from healthy donors, Susac syndrome patients and multiple sclerosis patients were profiled using high-throughput TCR beta sequencing. The multiple sclerosis controls were treatment-naive patients whose relapsing-remitting disease, either stable or active, fulfilled the revised McDonald criteria. Bulk CD8+ and CD4+ T cells were purified magnetically by negative isolation, whereas CD8+ TEMRA cells were enriched by FACS. Blood was collected in EDTA tubes and processed within 24 hours, with PBMCs isolated through density gradient centrifugation. PBMCs destined for TCR sequencing were cryopreserved in liquid nitrogen and later thawed in a 37 °C water bath. The sorted or isolated CD4+, CD8+ and CD8+ TEMRA cells reached a purity of at least 90%.

The sequenced material came from CD8+ T cells from PBMCs. The sequence derives from a human donor with multiple sclerosis. This chain is built from TRBV15 and TRBJ2-7; TRBD1 aligns with 7 central bases. The CDR3 sequence is CATSRDRTYEQYF. In nucleotides, the sequence is TGTGCCACCAGCAGGGACAGGACCTACGAGCAGTACTTC.